These 27 T cell receptor beta chains originate from one sample sequenced in a study of PD-L1 blockade in urothelial cancer. Profiled with immunoSEQ multiplex PCR; TCRdb holds only in-frame clones, not every one. This table holds about 95,000 clones, around 87% found once. Time point indicated: pretreatment peripheral blood. Sequenced material: PBMCs, taken around atezolizumab (anti-PD-L1) treatment. The receptors here all came from a man aged 55-75 years with urothelial cancer.

The V and J genes are TRBV5-5 and TRBJ2-1; D call uncertain. The CDR3 sequence is 11 residues long. Germline V gene data show CDR1 as SGHKS and CDR2 as YYEKEE (reference sequence). Between the trimmed V and J ends, which lost 4 bases and 9 bases, there was a span of 8 bases. The CDR3 spells CASSLPIEQFF. The CDR3 DNA is TGTGCCAGCAGCCTACCGATTGAGCAGTTCTTC. Complete variable domain (other parts from reference TRBV5-5 and TRBJ2-1): DAGVTQSPTHLIKTRGQQVTLRCSPISGHKSVSWYQQVLGQGPQFIFQYYEKEERGRGNFPDRFSARQFPNYSSELNVNALLLGDSALYLCASSLPIEQFFGPGTRLTVL.

The chain has TRBV29-1 and TRBJ2-5, with a tentative D call TRBD2 (5 bases). The CDR3 runs 11 residues. The germline gives CDR1 SQVTM, CDR2 ANQGSEA. V lost 5 bases and J 5 bases, leaving 9 bases between the germline ends. The CDR3 loop reads CSVNPGETQYF. DNA of the CDR3: TGCAGCGTTAACCCGGGGGAGACCCAGTACTTC.

This clone was picked up one time. This rearrangement joins TRBV15 to TRBJ1-2, with D unclear. The length of the CDR3 is 13 residues. V was clipped by 3 bases and J by 7 bases, with 12 bases between them. The germline CDR1 and CDR2 sequences are LNHNV and YYDKDF (reference sequence). This chain's CDR3 is CATSSGRVGGYTF. CDR3 nucleotide sequence: TGTGCCACCAGCAGTGGGAGGGTAGGTGGCTACACCTTC.

The chain is built from TRBV28 and TRBJ1-4, with a weak D call TRBD1 (5 bases). From germline, CDR1 is MDHEN and CDR2 SYDVKM. The V gene lost 7 bases and the J gene lost 5 bases, with 14 bases spanning the gap. The CDR3 consists of 14 residues. The CDR3 reads CASTDGGRNEKLFF. CDR3 bases: TGTGCCAGCACAGATGGGGGGAGGAATGAAAAACTGTTTTTT. Using reference TRBV28 and TRBJ1-4 for the parts outside the CDR3, the full variable domain is DVKVTQSSRYLVKRTGEKVFLECVQDMDHENMFWYRQDPGLGLRLIYFSYDVKMKEKGDIPEGYSVSREKKERFSLILESASTNQTSMYLCASTDGGRNEKLFFGSGTQLSVL.

This chain links TRBV5-6 with TRBJ2-2, with 11 positions matching TRBD2. Trimming took 1 base from V and 7 from J; bases not matched to a gene: 9. This CDR3 is built from 17 residues. CDR1 and CDR2 (germline): SGHDT, YYEEEE. This CDR3 is CASSLYSGRGDGGELFF. The CDR3 nucleotides are TGTGCCAGCAGCTTGTATAGCGGGAGGGGAGATGGCGGGGAGCTGTTTTTT.

The genes are TRBV5-4 and TRBJ1-1; possible D gene TRBD1, 5 bases. Looked up from germline, CDR1 is SGHNT and CDR2 is YYREEE (reference sequence). V was shortened by 0 bases and J by 3 bases, with 12 bases between the two germline ends. This CDR3 region has 15 residues. The CDR3 nucleotides read TGTGCCAGCAGCTTGGGGGGGGAAGGGTACACTGAAGCTTTCTTT. Translation gives CASSLGGEGYTEAFF.

V and J are TRBV7-9 and TRBJ1-3, with 8 nucleotides matching TRBD1. Germline V gene sequence: CDR1 SEHNR, CDR2 FQNEAQ (reference sequence). The CDR3 loop spans 16 amino acids. Losses at the gene ends were 5 bases for V and 3 bases for J; bases not matched to a gene: 9. The CDR3 loop is CASSLPDREIGNTIYF. The CDR3 DNA reads TGTGCCAGCAGCCTCCCGGACAGGGAGATTGGAAACACCATATATTTT.

The J gene is TRBJ2-5, the V gene TRBV7-7, with TRBD2 matching over 13 bases. V trimming: 5 bases; J trimming: 2 bases; junction bases outside the gene matches: 5. Germline CDR1 and CDR2: SSHAT and FNYEAQ (reference sequence). CDR3 length: 16 residues. The CDR3 protein is CASSLGLAGEQETQYF. The CDR3 bases are TGTGCCAGCAGCCTTGGACTAGCGGGAGAACAAGAGACCCAGTACTTC. The complete variable domain, with remaining parts taken from reference TRBV7-7 and TRBJ2-5, reads GAGVSQSPRYKVTKRGQDVTLRCDPISSHATLYWYQQALGQGPEFLTYFNYEAQPDKSGLPSDRFSAERPEGSISTLTIQRTEQRDSAMYRCASSLGLAGEQETQYFGPGTRLLVL.

In the case of this clone: One junction end disagrees with the germline gene, perhaps due to a read error. This sequence joins TRBV28 and TRBJ2-2; 7 positions match TRBD1. CDR3 length equals 12 residues. In germline, CDR1 is MDHEN, CDR2 SYDVKM. CDR3 DNA: TGTGCCAGCAGTAAACGGGCAGGGGGGCTGTTTTTT. Translated: CASSKRAGGLFF.

This CDR3 is CASSRGTNNEQFF. CDR3 nucleotides: TGTGCCAGCAGTCGCGGGACTAACAATGAGCAGTTCTTC. The chain is built from TRBV7-3 and TRBJ2-1, with TRBD2 identical over 7 bases. V lost 6 bases, J lost 5 bases, and 4 bases stayed unmatched. The CDR3 totals 13 residues. Germline loops: CDR1 SGHTA, CDR2 FQGTGA. The variable domain in full, completed from reference TRBV7-3 and TRBJ2-1, reads GAGVSQTPSNKVTEKGKYVELRCDPISGHTALYWYRQSLGQGPEFLIYFQGTGAADDSGLPNDRFFAVRPEGSVSTLKIQRTERGDSAVYLCASSRGTNNEQFFGPGTRLTVL.

The chain couples TRBV5-4 to TRBJ2-7; D is possibly TRBD1 (6 bases). Trimming pared 4 bases from V and 0 bases from J, leaving 20 bases between. Germline V gene data show CDR1 as SGHNT and CDR2 as YYREEE (reference sequence). The CDR3 is 17 amino acids. In DNA, the CDR3 is TGTGCCAGCAGCCCACCACCAACAGGGCGAGACTCCTACGAGCAGTACTTC. Protein product: CASSPPPTGRDSYEQYF.

The chain carries TRBV21-1 and TRBJ1-6; the DNA was not used to check the table's D call, TRBD1. TRBV21-1 constitutes a pseudogene. The CDR3 extends over 14 amino acids. CDR3 in amino acids: CASSKVTARKPLHF. DNA of the CDR3: TGTGCCAGCAGCAAAGTAACAGCCCGCAAGCCCCTCCACTTT.

V and J are TRBV11-2 and TRBJ2-5; weak D call: TRBD2 (7 bases). Germline CDR1 SGHAT, CDR2 FQNNGV. Trimming removed 5 bases at V and 2 bases at J, with 27 bases between. The CDR3 is made up of 19 amino acids. In DNA form, the CDR3 reads TGTGCCAGCAGCACTACACCGGGACTATTAGGGGGAGTGCAAGAGACCCAGTACTTC. Protein sequence: CASSTTPGLLGGVQETQYF.

The chain links TRBV7-2 to TRBJ1-5; D is uncertain. V was clipped by 7 bases and J by 4 bases, with 14 bases between them. CDR3 length: 14 residues. Looked up from germline, CDR1 is SGHTA and CDR2 is FQGNSA. This CDR3 is CASTAPGSNQPQHF. DNA for the CDR3: TGTGCCAGCACCGCGCCGGGGTCTAATCAGCCCCAGCATTTT.

The V and J genes are TRBV29-1 and TRBJ2-6; 10 bases map to TRBD2. The trim removed 5 bases at V and 4 bases at J, leaving 14 bases unmatched. This CDR3 has 18 residues. Germline loops: CDR1 SQVTM, CDR2 ANQGSEA. The CDR3 region has the DNA TGCAGCGTTTTGGGATTAGCGGGAGGAGCACTGGGGGCCAACGTCCTGACTTTC. Its protein product is CSVLGLAGGALGANVLTF.

The rearrangement uses TRBV5-4 and TRBJ2-1, with 9 bases fitting TRBD1. The CDR3 extends over 15 amino acids. Germline V gives CDR1 SGHNT, CDR2 YYREEE (reference sequence). After removal of 2 bases from V and 4 bases from J, the junction contained 4 bases not matched to a gene. The CDR3 DNA reads TGTGCCAGCAGCTTAGGACAGGGGCTATACAATGAGCAGTTCTTC. Translation gives CASSLGQGLYNEQFF.

This clone has just a few counts. V usage is TRBV18 and J usage is TRBJ1-5, with D unclear. In germline, CDR1 is KGHSH, CDR2 LQKENI. The CDR3 runs to 14 residues. V lost 6 bases and J lost 1, with 10 bases in between. The CDR3 spells CASSLQSSNQPQHF. The CDR3 DNA is TGTGCCAGCTCCCTACAGTCAAGCAATCAGCCCCAGCATTTT.

This clone came up once. The V call is TRBV9, the J call TRBJ2-5, with 9 bases aligning to TRBD1. Unmatched junction bases numbered 13, after V lost 3 bases and J lost 7 bases. Germline CDR1 and CDR2: SGDLS and YYNGEE. The CDR3 consists of 16 residues. CDR3 sequence: CASSAPGQGLYVTQYF. The CDR3 DNA follows: TGTGCCAGCAGCGCGCCGGGACAGGGCCTCTATGTGACCCAGTACTTC.

This clone was observed once. V usage is TRBV6-1 and J usage is TRBJ1-5, with 10 positions matching TRBD1. V was clipped by 7 bases and J by 6 bases; unmatched bases: 6. CDR1 MNHNS and CDR2 SASEGT come from the germline V gene. CDR3 length: 14 residues. In DNA, the CDR3 is TGTGCCAGCAACGACAGGGGGCGCGGTCAGCCCCAGCATTTT. Protein product: CASNDRGRGQPQHF.

This chain uses TRBV28 with TRBJ2-7; 10 positions agree with TRBD2. Per the germline V gene, CDR1 is MDHEN and CDR2 is SYDVKM. Unmatched junction bases numbered 10, after V lost 2 bases and J lost 6 bases. The CDR3 sequence is 16 residues long. The CDR3 DNA reads as TGTGCCAGCAGTTTAGGATTACTAGCGGGGCCCCGCGAGCAGTACTTC. It specifies CASSLGLLAGPREQYF. The full variable domain, with the rest looked up from reference TRBV28 and TRBJ2-7, is DVKVTQSSRYLVKRTGEKVFLECVQDMDHENMFWYRQDPGLGLRLIYFSYDVKMKEKGDIPEGYSVSREKKERFSLILESASTNQTSMYLCASSLGLLAGPREQYFGPGTRLTVT.

The chain carries TRBV19 and TRBJ1-5; maybe TRBD1 (6 bases). CDR3 size: 16 residues. Germline CDR1 is LNHDA and CDR2 is SQIVND (reference sequence). V was shortened by 5 bases and J by 0 bases, with 14 bases between the two germline ends. The CDR3 DNA reads as TGTGCCAGTAGTTTCACCGGGACATTTAGCAATCAGCCCCAGCATTTT. Protein product: CASSFTGTFSNQPQHF.

V usage is TRBV7-9 and J usage is TRBJ2-5, with 10 bases that match TRBD2. CDR1 SEHNR and CDR2 FQNEAQ come from the germline V gene (reference sequence). CDR3 length: 13 amino acids. Unmatched junction bases numbered 4, after V lost 7 bases and J lost 5 bases. CDR3 bases: TGTGCCAGCACGCTAGCGGGGGTGGAGACCCAGTACTTC. Its protein product is CASTLAGVETQYF.

The chain employs TRBV4-2 and TRBJ2-2; 14 bases line up with TRBD2. V shed 4 bases and J 7 bases; nucleotides not matched to a gene: 5. Germline V gives CDR1 LGHNA, CDR2 YNFKEQ. The CDR3 consists of 16 residues. CDR3 protein: CASSPGLAGGDGELFF. The DNA for the CDR3 is TGTGCCAGCAGCCCCGGACTAGCGGGAGGTGACGGGGAGCTGTTTTTT.

The rearrangement uses TRBV10-3 and TRBJ2-5; possible D gene TRBD2, 7 bases. CDR1 ENHRY and CDR2 SYGVKD come from the germline V gene. The CDR3 runs to 13 residues. The V and J ends lost 6 bases and 5 bases respectively, with 13 bases between them. In nucleotides, the CDR3 is TGTGCCATCAGCCACAGGGAGGGGGAGACCCAGTACTTC. It specifies CAISHREGETQYF.

This chain links TRBV4-2 with TRBJ2-2; 11 nucleotides agree with TRBD2. Trimming at V came to 5 bases and at J to 5 bases, leaving 4 bases not matched to a gene. CDR1 is LGHNA, CDR2 YNFKEQ, per germline. The CDR3 is made up of 15 amino acids. The DNA for the CDR3 is TGTGCCAGCAGCACTTGGACTAGCGGGACCGGGGAGCTGTTTTTT. This sequence encodes CASSTWTSGTGELFF.

The rearrangement joins TRBV19 to TRBJ2-1; 9 bases map to TRBD2. Germline loops: CDR1 LNHDA, CDR2 SQIVND (reference sequence). V was pared by 4 bases and J by 6 bases, with 19 bases of the junction left unmatched. This CDR3 contains 19 residues. Written as DNA, the CDR3 is TGTGCCAGTAGTACACATTCCGGGACTAGCTTTACCAAGATCAATGAGCAGTTCTTC. This codes for CASSTHSGTSFTKINEQFF.

The sample holds one count of this clone. The chain carries TRBV10-3 and TRBJ1-5; D remains ambiguous. The germline gives CDR1 ENHRY, CDR2 SYGVKD. V dropped 0 bases and J dropped 13 bases, with 10 bases sitting between them. This CDR3 is built from 12 residues. The CDR3 region has the DNA TGTGCCATCAGTGAGTCGTCGGTCGGGCAGCATTTT. Encoded protein: CAISESSVGQHF.